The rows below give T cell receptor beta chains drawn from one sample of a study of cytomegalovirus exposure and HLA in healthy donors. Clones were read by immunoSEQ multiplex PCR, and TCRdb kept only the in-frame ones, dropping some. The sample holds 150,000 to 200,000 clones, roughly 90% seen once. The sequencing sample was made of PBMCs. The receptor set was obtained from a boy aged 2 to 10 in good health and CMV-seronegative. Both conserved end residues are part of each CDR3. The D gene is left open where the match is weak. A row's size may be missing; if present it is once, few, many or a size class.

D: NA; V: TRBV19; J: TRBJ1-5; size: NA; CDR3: CASTTANQPQHF; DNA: TGTGCCAGTACGACAGCTAATCAGCCCCAGCATTTT
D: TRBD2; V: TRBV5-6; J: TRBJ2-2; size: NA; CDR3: CASSLLSGSGVTGELFF; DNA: TGTGCCAGCAGCTTGTTATCTGGTAGCGGGGTCACCGGGGAGCTGTTTTTT
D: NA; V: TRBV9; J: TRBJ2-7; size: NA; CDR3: CASSVGGAHYEQYF; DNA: TGTGCCAGCAGCGTAGGCGGCGCTCACTACGAGCAGTACTTC
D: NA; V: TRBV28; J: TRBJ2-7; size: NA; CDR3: CASSFVKSYEQYF; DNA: TGTGCCAGCAGTTTTGTCAAATCCTACGAGCAGTACTTC
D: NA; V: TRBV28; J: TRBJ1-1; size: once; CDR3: CASSEGVNTEAFF; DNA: TGTGCCAGCAGCGAGGGAGTTAACACTGAAGCTTTCTTT
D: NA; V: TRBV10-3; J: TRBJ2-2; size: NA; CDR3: CAITEGWQGYTGELFF; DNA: TGTGCCATCACCGAAGGTTGGCAGGGGTACACCGGGGAGCTGTTTTTT
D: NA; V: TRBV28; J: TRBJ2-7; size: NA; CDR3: CASSWAFGSYEQYF; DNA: TGTGCCAGCAGTTGGGCCTTCGGCTCCTACGAGCAGTACTTC
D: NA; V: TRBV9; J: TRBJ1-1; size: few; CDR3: CASSGIGGEKAFF; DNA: TGTGCCAGCAGCGGGATTGGGGGGGAAAAAGCTTTCTTT
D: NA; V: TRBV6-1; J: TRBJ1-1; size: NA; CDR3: CASSEESGWGTEAFF; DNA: TGTGCCAGCAGTGAAGAGAGCGGGTGGGGCACTGAAGCTTTCTTT
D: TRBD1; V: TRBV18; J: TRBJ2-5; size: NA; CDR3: CASSPGGQKETQYF; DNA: TGTGCCAGCTCACCAGGGGGACAGAAGGAGACCCAGTACTTC
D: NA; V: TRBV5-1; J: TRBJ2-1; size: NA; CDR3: CASSLGSRNEQFF; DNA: TGCGCCAGCAGCTTGGGTTCCCGCAATGAGCAGTTCTTC
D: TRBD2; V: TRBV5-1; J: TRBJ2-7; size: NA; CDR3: CASSFPGTSGSPSYYEQYF; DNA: TGCGCCAGCAGCTTCCCAGGGACTAGCGGGAGCCCCTCCTACTACGAGCAGTACTTC
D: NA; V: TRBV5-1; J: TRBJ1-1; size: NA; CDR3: CASSIGQNNEAFF; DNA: TGCGCCAGCAGCATTGGACAGAACAATGAAGCTTTCTTT
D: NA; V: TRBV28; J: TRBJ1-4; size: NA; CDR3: CASSPFNEKLFF; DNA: TGTGCCAGCAGCCCGTTTAATGAAAAACTGTTTTTT
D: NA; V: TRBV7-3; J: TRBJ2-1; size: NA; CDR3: CASSLTASTYNEQFF; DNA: TGTGCCAGCAGCTTAACAGCGTCTACCTACAATGAGCAGTTCTTC
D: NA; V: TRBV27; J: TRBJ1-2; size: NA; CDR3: CASSLLTTNRVAYGYTF; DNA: TGTGCCAGCAGTTTACTGACGACAAACAGGGTTGCCTATGGCTACACCTTC
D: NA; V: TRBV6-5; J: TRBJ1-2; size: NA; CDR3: CASSYSGGWPYGYTF; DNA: TGTGCCAGCAGTTACTCTGGGGGGTGGCCCTATGGCTACACCTTC
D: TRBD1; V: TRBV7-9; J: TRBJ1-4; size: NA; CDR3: CASSRQGSQLFF; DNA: TGTGCCAGCAGCCGACAGGGATCTCAACTGTTTTTT
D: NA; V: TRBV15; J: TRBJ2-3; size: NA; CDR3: CATSPRLGATDTQYF; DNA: TGTGCCACCAGCCCTCGCCTAGGGGCCACAGATACGCAGTATTTT
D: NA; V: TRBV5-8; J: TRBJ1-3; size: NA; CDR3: CASSLEGIGGNTIYF; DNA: TGTGCCAGCAGCTTGGAGGGGATTGGGGGAAACACCATATATTTT
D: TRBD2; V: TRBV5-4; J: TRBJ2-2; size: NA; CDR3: CASSLTSGSPTGELFF; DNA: TGTGCCAGCAGCCTTACTAGCGGGTCACCCACCGGGGAGCTGTTTTTT
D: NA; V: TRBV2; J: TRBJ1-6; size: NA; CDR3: CASKGVLDSPLHF; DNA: TGTGCCAGCAAGGGGGTTTTAGATTCACCCCTCCACTTT
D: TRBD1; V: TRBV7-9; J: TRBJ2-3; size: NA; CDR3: CASNRDSKPDTQYF; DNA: TGTGCCAGCAACCGGGACAGCAAACCAGATACGCAGTATTTT
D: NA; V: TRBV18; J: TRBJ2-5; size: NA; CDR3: CASSRQTTYQETQYF; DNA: TGTGCCAGCTCACGACAGACAACGTACCAAGAGACCCAGTACTTC
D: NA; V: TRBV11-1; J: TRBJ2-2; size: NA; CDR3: CASSLIQAGELFF; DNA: TGTGCCAGCAGCTTAATACAGGCCGGGGAGCTGTTTTTT
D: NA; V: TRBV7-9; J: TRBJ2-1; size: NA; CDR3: CASSLVASAHNEQFF; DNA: TGTGCCAGCAGCTTAGTAGCTAGCGCACACAATGAGCAGTTCTTC
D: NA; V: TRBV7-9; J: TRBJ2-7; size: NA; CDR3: CASSFQKGGDSYEQYF; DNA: TGTGCCAGCAGCTTCCAAAAGGGGGGGGACTCCTACGAGCAGTACTTC
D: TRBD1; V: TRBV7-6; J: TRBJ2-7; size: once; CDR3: CASSLDAGTGAYEQYF; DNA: TGTGCCAGCAGCTTAGACGCCGGGACAGGGGCCTACGAGCAGTACTTC
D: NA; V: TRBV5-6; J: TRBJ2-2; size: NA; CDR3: CASSLNRQEVTGELFF; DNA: TGTGCCAGCAGCTTGAATCGGCAGGAAGTGACCGGGGAGCTGTTTTTT
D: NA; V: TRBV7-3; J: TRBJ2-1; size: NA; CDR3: CASSLAGRYNEQFF; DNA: TGTGCCAGCAGCTTAGCGGGGCGGTACAATGAGCAGTTCTTC
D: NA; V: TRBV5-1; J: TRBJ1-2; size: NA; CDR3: CASSLEGQSYGYTF; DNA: TGCGCCAGCAGCTTGGAAGGACAGTCCTATGGCTACACCTTC
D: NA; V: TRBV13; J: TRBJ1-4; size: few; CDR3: CASSPRGEKLFF; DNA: TGTGCCAGCAGCCCCAGGGGAGAAAAACTGTTTTTT
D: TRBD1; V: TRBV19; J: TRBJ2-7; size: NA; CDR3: CASSRADRGDVQYF; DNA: TGTGCCAGTAGCCGAGCGGACAGGGGGGATGTGCAGTACTTC
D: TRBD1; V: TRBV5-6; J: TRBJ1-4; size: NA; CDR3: CASSLGTVNEKLFF; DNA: TGTGCCAGCAGCTTAGGGACAGTTAATGAAAAACTGTTTTTT
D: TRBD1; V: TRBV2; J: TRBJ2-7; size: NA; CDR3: CASSEGTGKQYF; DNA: TGTGCCAGCAGTGAGGGGACAGGGAAGCAGTACTTC
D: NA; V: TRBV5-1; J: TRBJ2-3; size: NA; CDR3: CASSLAAAYTDTQYF; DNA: TGCGCCAGCAGCTTGGCGGCAGCGTACACAGATACGCAGTATTTT
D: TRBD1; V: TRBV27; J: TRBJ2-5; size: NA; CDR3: CASTGTGGRETQYF; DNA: TGTGCCAGCACAGGGACAGGGGGGAGAGAGACCCAGTACTTC
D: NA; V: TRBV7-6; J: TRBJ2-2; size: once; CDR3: CASSTISTVAGELFF; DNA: TGTGCCAGCAGCACTATCTCGACAGTTGCCGGGGAGCTGTTTTTT
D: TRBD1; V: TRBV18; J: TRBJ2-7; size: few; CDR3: CASSPGQGLSYEQYF; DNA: TGTGCCAGCTCACCGGGACAGGGACTCTCCTACGAGCAGTACTTC
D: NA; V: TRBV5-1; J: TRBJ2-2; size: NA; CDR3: CASSLSEVAGELFF; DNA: TGCGCCAGCAGCTTGTCCGAGGTTGCCGGGGAGCTGTTTTTT
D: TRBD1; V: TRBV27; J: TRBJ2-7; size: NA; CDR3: CASGSGTAFYEQYF; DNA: TGTGCCAGCGGCTCCGGGACAGCTTTCTACGAGCAGTACTTC
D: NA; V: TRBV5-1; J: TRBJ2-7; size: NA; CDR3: CASSLVDGREQYF; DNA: TGCGCCAGCAGCTTGGTCGACGGCAGGGAGCAGTACTTC
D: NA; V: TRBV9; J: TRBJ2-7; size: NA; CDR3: CASSTPGAHEQYF; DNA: TGTGCCAGCAGCACTCCAGGGGCCCACGAGCAGTACTTC
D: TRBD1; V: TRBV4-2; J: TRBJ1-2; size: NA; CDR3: CASSHGDRDLGGYTF; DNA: TGTGCCAGCAGCCATGGAGACAGGGACCTCGGTGGCTACACCTTC
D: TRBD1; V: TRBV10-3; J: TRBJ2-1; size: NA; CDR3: CAGGQGALNEQFF; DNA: TGTGCCGGCGGACAGGGGGCGCTCAATGAGCAGTTCTTC
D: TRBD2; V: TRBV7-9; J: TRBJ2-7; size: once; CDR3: CSSSLEAGRSSYEQYF; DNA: TGTTCCAGCAGCTTAGAGGCCGGGAGGTCGTCCTACGAGCAGTACTTC
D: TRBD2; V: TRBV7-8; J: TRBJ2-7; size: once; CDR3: CASSLGEGLEREKPYYEQYF; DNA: TGTGCCAGCAGCTTAGGTGAGGGCCTTGAGCGGGAAAAACCCTACTACGAGCAGTACTTC
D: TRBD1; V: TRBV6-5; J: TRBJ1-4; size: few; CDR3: CASSYSTGGNEKLFF; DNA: TGTGCCAGCAGTTACTCAACAGGGGGGAACGAAAAACTGTTTTTT
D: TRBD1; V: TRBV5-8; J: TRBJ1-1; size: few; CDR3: CASSLTRDSFVNTEAFF; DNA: TGTGCCAGCAGCTTGACCCGGGACAGCTTCGTGAACACTGAAGCTTTCTTT
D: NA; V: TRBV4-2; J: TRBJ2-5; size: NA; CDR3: CASSQDGGGLQETQYF; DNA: TGTGCCAGCAGCCAAGATGGGGGGGGCCTACAAGAGACCCAGTACTTC
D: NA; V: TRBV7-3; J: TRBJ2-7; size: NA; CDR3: CASSLRAAGEQYF; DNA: TGTGCCAGCAGCTTGAGGGCCGCGGGCGAGCAGTACTTC
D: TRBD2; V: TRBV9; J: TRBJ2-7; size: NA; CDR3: CASSVGASGGAYEQYF; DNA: TGTGCCAGCAGCGTAGGAGCTAGCGGGGGGGCCTACGAGCAGTACTTC
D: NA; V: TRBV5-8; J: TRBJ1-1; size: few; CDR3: CASSLAGGAEAFF; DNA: TGTGCCAGCAGCTTGGCGGGGGGCGCTGAAGCTTTCTTT
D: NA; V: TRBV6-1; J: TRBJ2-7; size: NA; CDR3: CASSEAPIERVYEQYF; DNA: TGTGCCAGCAGTGAAGCGCCTATAGAAAGAGTCTACGAGCAGTACTTC